One and the same sample provided the 30 T cell receptor beta chains below, sequenced in a study of CD8+ T cells in alopecia areata. Treatment given: oral pan-JAK inhibitor, 5-10 mg twice daily. Once RNA had been extracted, it was reverse transcribed into cDNA to act as the sequencing template. Sequencing used immunoSEQ multiplex PCR; TCRdb keeps in-frame clones, though not all of them. Altogether about 120,000 clones are present, about 50% being singletons, with the ten largest covering 0.45% to 0.5%. The source material was CD4+ T cells sorted from blood, sampled at week 4, from a patient treated with tofacitinib. Every receptor here comes from a human donor with alopecia areata.

This clone came up a few times. The chain couples TRBV14 to TRBJ1-6, with unresolved D. This CDR3 has 13 amino acids. Germline V CDR1 and CDR2: SGHDN, FVKESK. V was trimmed by 2 bases and J by 14 bases, leaving 13 bases between them. CDR3 bases: TGTGCCAGCAGCCAAACCGGGGTAAAATCCCTCCACTTT. This translates into CASSQTGVKSLHF.

This clone was counted between two and nine times. The CDR3 coding sequence is TGTGCCAGCTCACCAAGGGGTCAGGAGGGGACTGAAGCTTTCTTT. Translating it yields CASSPRGQEGTEAFF. The rearrangement uses TRBV18 and TRBJ1-1; D may be TRBD1 (5 bases). The V gene lost 2 bases and the J gene lost 5 bases, with 15 bases spanning the gap. The CDR3 is made up of 15 amino acids. Per germline, CDR1 KGHSH and CDR2 LQKENI.

The chain recombines TRBV5-1 with TRBJ1-2; unclear D gene. Trimming stripped 0 bases from V and 6 bases from J, with 12 bases between. CDR1 SGHRS and CDR2 YFSETQ come from the germline V gene. The CDR3 consists of 14 residues. The CDR3 region is CASSLDGRRNGYTF. CDR3 bases: TGCGCCAGCAGCTTGGACGGCAGGAGAAATGGCTACACCTTC.

V gene TRBV5-1 combines with J gene TRBJ2-7; D uncertain. Deletions cut 0 bases from V and 3 bases from J, with 13 bases between. There are 15 residues in the CDR3. Germline CDR1 is SGHRS and CDR2 is YFSETQ. The CDR3 DNA sequence: TGCGCCAGCAGCTTGGAAGGAGCCTTTGGCTACGAGCAGTACTTC. It translates to CASSLEGAFGYEQYF.

The genes are TRBV7-9 and TRBJ2-5; 11 bases are a match to TRBD2. The CDR3 totals 15 residues. With V trimmed by 4 bases and J by 3 bases, 4 bases remained unmatched. CDR1 SEHNR and CDR2 FQNEAQ come from the germline V gene (reference sequence). The CDR3 region is CASSSSTSGKETQYF. The CDR3 nucleotides read TGTGCCAGCAGCTCATCGACTAGCGGGAAAGAGACCCAGTACTTC.

This CDR3 reads CAISAAGGHGDTQYF. The CDR3 DNA is TGTGCCATCAGTGCTGCGGGGGGGCATGGAGATACGCAGTATTTT. This sequence joins TRBV10-3 and TRBJ2-3; 9 bases align to TRBD2. Germline V gene lookup returns CDR1 ENHRY and CDR2 SYGVKD. The J segment lost 5 bases and the V segment lost 4 bases, leaving 7 bases of the junction unmatched. The CDR3 covers 15 residues.

CDR3 nucleotides: TGTGCCAGCACCACCGGCCCAGGGTCATACGAGCAGTACTTC. It yields the protein CASTTGPGSYEQYF. V is TRBV6-5 and J is TRBJ2-7; tentative D call: TRBD1 (5 bases). Trimming took 7 bases from V and 4 from J, leaving 17 bases between them. From germline, CDR1 is MNHEY and CDR2 SVGAGI. This CDR3 has 14 residues.

V gene TRBV5-1 combines with J gene TRBJ2-6, with 7 bases lining up with TRBD1. The V gene end was trimmed by 9 bases and the J gene end by 0 bases; junction bases not matched to a gene: 9. The V gene's germline CDR1 is SGHRS and CDR2 YFSETQ. CDR3 length equals 16 residues. In DNA, the CDR3 is TGCGCCATACGACAGGGACAGCACTCTGGGGCCAACGTCCTGACTTTC. This sequence encodes CAIRQGQHSGANVLTF.

The chain is built from TRBV11-2 and TRBJ2-5, with D uncertain. Germline CDR1 SGHAT, CDR2 FQNNGV. CDR3 length: 13 residues. Deletions cut 6 bases from V and 2 bases from J, with 10 bases between. The CDR3 coding sequence is TGTGCCAGCAGTTTCCCCAATCAAGAGACCCAGTACTTC. Translated: CASSFPNQETQYF.

This rearrangement joins TRBV27 to TRBJ2-3; TRBD2 might be the D (6 bases). The CDR3 totals 15 residues. Trimming took off 6 bases at V and 1 base at J, with 14 bases between the two ends. Germline V CDR1 and CDR2: MNHEY, SMNVEV (reference sequence). In DNA, the CDR3 is TGTGCCAGCAGCCGGACTACGTCGGGCACAGATACGCAGTATTTT. Translating it yields CASSRTTSGTDTQYF.

The chain uses TRBV6-5 and TRBJ2-1, with 13 positions matching TRBD2. The CDR3 runs 14 residues. Per the germline V gene, CDR1 is MNHEY and CDR2 is SVGAGI. Losses at the gene ends were 6 bases for V and 6 bases for J; bases not matched to a gene: 2. The CDR3 is CASRTSGRSNEQFF. CDR3 sequence (DNA): TGTGCCAGCAGGACTAGCGGGAGGTCCAATGAGCAGTTCTTC.

The chain uses TRBV4-1 and TRBJ1-1; D might be TRBD1 (5 bases). The CDR3 totals 14 residues. Between the trimmed V and J ends, which lost 1 base and 0 bases, there was a span of 6 bases. The germline CDR1 and CDR2 sequences are MGHRA and YSYEKL. Here the CDR3 DNA reads TGCGCCAGCAGCCAAGTGGGGGTGAACACTGAAGCTTTCTTT. This codes for CASSQVGVNTEAFF.

This clone was found once. V and J are TRBV29-1 and TRBJ1-1; no clear D. Germline loops: CDR1 SQVTM, CDR2 ANQGSEA. The CDR3 extends over 12 amino acids. Trimming stripped 4 bases from V and 13 bases from J, with 19 bases between. The CDR3 spells CSVAVQAGNGFF. The CDR3 coding sequence is TGCAGCGTTGCGGTTCAGGCGGGAAATGGTTTCTTT.

This clone occurred a few times. The chain couples TRBV30 to TRBJ1-5; D not certain. Trimming stripped 2 bases from V and 3 bases from J, with 11 bases between. The CDR3 is 14 amino acids. The germline gives CDR1 GTSNPN, CDR2 SVGIG (reference sequence). CDR3 nucleotides: TGTGCCTGGAGTTCACCATTGAACAATCAGCCCCAGCATTTT. It codes for CAWSSPLNNQPQHF.

This chain connects TRBV4-2 to TRBJ2-7; 7 positions agree with TRBD2. CDR1 and CDR2 from the germline V gene are LGHNA and YNFKEQ. The J segment lost 2 bases and the V segment lost 3 bases, leaving 10 bases of the junction unmatched. This CDR3 region has 16 residues. The DNA of the CDR3 is TGTGCCAGCAGCCATTTCGACCGGGGGGTTACCTACGAGCAGTACTTC. Translation gives CASSHFDRGVTYEQYF.

This clone showed up just a few times. The chain employs TRBV30 and TRBJ1-1; TRBD1 agrees at 8 bases. The CDR3 loop spans 14 amino acids. Germline values: CDR1 GTSNPN, CDR2 SVGIG (reference sequence). The trim removed 3 bases at V and 1 base at J, leaving 4 bases unmatched. CDR3 protein: CAWRGQGTNTEAFF. CDR3 in DNA: TGTGCCTGGAGAGGACAGGGAACGAACACTGAAGCTTTCTTT. Variable domain in full (rest from reference TRBV30 and TRBJ1-1): SQTIHQWPATLVQPVGSPLSLECTVEGTSNPNLYWYRQAAGRGLQLLFYSVGIGQISSEVPQNLSASRPQDRQFILSSKKLLLSDSGFYLCAWRGQGTNTEAFFGQGTRLTVV.

The chain has TRBV5-1 and TRBJ2-1; the match to TRBD2 covers 8 bases. This CDR3 spans 18 amino acids. V lost 1 base, J lost 3 bases, and 12 bases stayed unmatched. Germline CDR1 and CDR2: SGHRS and YFSETQ. The CDR3 DNA reads as TGCGCCAGCAGCTTGACCCCCTCGCGGGAGGTAAACTACAATGAGCAGTTCTTC. This sequence encodes CASSLTPSREVNYNEQFF.

This clone was seen more than once but under ten times. The V gene is TRBV5-1, the J gene TRBJ1-4, with D perhaps matching TRBD1 (5 bases). Looked up from germline, CDR1 is SGHRS and CDR2 is YFSETQ. The CDR3 is 15 residues long. V lost 0 bases and J 4 bases, leaving 10 bases between the germline ends. CDR3 residues: CASSLGRGINEKLFF. The CDR3 DNA reads TGCGCCAGCAGCTTGGGGAGGGGCATTAATGAAAAACTGTTTTTT.

This clone occurred a few times. The V gene is TRBV18, the J gene TRBJ2-5; TRBD1 agrees at 10 bases. Germline V lookup: CDR1 KGHSH, CDR2 LQKENI. The CDR3 has 14 residues. V lost 5 bases and J lost 2; bases outside the gene matches: 2. The CDR3 coding sequence is TGTGCCAGCTCAACGGGACAGGGGCAAGAGACCCAGTACTTC. It encodes CASSTGQGQETQYF.

The chain has TRBV5-1 and TRBJ1-1, with TRBD1 matching 7 bases. Germline V lookup: CDR1 SGHRS, CDR2 YFSETQ. The CDR3 runs 13 residues. The V segment lost 0 bases and the J segment 6 bases; nucleotides outside the gene matches: 2. The CDR3 DNA follows: TGCGCCAGCAGCTTGGGACAGGGTTCTGAAGCTTTCTTT. As protein: CASSLGQGSEAFF.

The gene calls are TRBV29-1 and TRBJ2-5; no definite D call. Trimming removed 3 bases at V and 2 bases at J, with 10 bases between. This CDR3 region has 13 residues. Germline-derived CDR1 and CDR2 are SQVTM and ANQGSEA. In DNA form, the CDR3 reads TGCAGCGTTGAGAAGCGTTTACAAGAGACCCAGTACTTC. Protein: CSVEKRLQETQYF.

The chain couples TRBV9 to TRBJ1-2, with D perhaps matching TRBD1 (5 bases). There are 15 residues in the CDR3. Trimming shortened V by 0 bases and J by 4 bases, and 13 bases separated the two germline ends. The germline V gene encodes CDR1 SGDLS and CDR2 YYNGEE. The CDR3 DNA sequence: TGTGCCAGCAGCGTAGGGCAGGGTAGACCCTATGGCTACACCTTC. This translates into CASSVGQGRPYGYTF.

This clone has just a few counts. The rearrangement joins TRBV30 to TRBJ1-2; 7 bases align to TRBD1. CDR3 length equals 13 residues. Germline CDR1 reads GTSNPN; CDR2 reads SVGIG (reference sequence). V was pared by 4 bases and J by 7 bases, with 9 bases of the junction left unmatched. The CDR3 coding sequence is TGTGCCTGGATAGACAGGGATCTCGGTGGCTACACCTTC. The encoded protein is CAWIDRDLGGYTF.

By sample share, this clone is medium-sized (0.01 to 0.1%). The genes are TRBV6-6 and TRBJ2-3, with TRBD2 identical over 10 bases. The length of the CDR3 is 16 residues. V shed 6 bases, J shed 3 bases, and the junction held 9 bases outside the gene matches. The germline CDR1 and CDR2 sequences are MNHNY and SVGAGI (reference sequence). CDR3 loop: CASRRTPAGGTDTQYF. Here the CDR3 DNA reads TGTGCCAGCAGAAGGACCCCAGCGGGAGGGACAGATACGCAGTATTTT.

The chain links TRBV2 to TRBJ2-1, with 8 bases that match TRBD2. The J segment lost 7 bases and the V segment lost 11 bases, leaving 7 bases of the junction unmatched. The germline gives CDR1 SNHLY, CDR2 FYNNEI. This CDR3 spans 12 amino acids. CDR3 loop: CAAGGSGNEQFF. CDR3 coding DNA: TGTGCCGCGGGAGGTTCGGGGAATGAGCAGTTCTTC. The full variable domain, completed using reference TRBV2 and TRBJ2-1, is EPEVTQTPSHQVTQMGQEVILRCVPISNHLYFYWYRQILGQKVEFLVSFYNNEISEKSEIFDDQFSVERPDGSNFTLKIRSTKLEDSAMYFCAAGGSGNEQFFGPGTRLTVL.

This clone was counted between two and nine times. This chain links TRBV6-6 with TRBJ1-1; no reliable D call. V gave up 6 bases and J gave up 1 base, with 18 bases separating them. Germline values: CDR1 MNHNY, CDR2 SVGAGI (reference sequence). The CDR3 is made up of 16 amino acids. CDR3 nucleotides: TGTGCCAGCAGGGTTCCCGGGTCAGCCCCGAACACTGAAGCTTTCTTT. Translated, it gives CASRVPGSAPNTEAFF.

The V gene is TRBV6-5, the J gene TRBJ1-5; D perhaps matches TRBD1 (5 bases). V was cut by 4 bases and J by 6 bases, with 10 bases left in between. The CDR3 spans 13 residues. The germline CDR1 and CDR2 sequences are MNHEY and SVGAGI. In DNA form, the CDR3 reads TGTGCCAGCAGTTTATCAGGGCGTCAGCCCCAGCATTTT. Amino acid sequence: CASSLSGRQPQHF.

Only one count was recorded for this clone. V gene TRBV20-1 combines with J gene TRBJ2-1, with 7 nucleotides matching TRBD2. V lost 5 bases to trimming and J lost 12 bases; unmatched junction nucleotides: 7. Germline assignment: CDR1 DFQATT and CDR2 SNEGSKA (reference sequence). This CDR3 has 11 residues. This CDR3 reads CSAFQTSTQFF. The CDR3 DNA reads TGCAGTGCTTTTCAGACTAGCACGCAGTTCTTC.

The rearrangement links TRBV6-1 to TRBJ1-1; weak D call: TRBD1 (6 bases). In germline, CDR1 is MNHNS, CDR2 SASEGT. V shed 7 bases and J shed 1 base, with 13 bases lying between them. The CDR3 has 14 residues. This CDR3 reads CASKDRNPNTEAFF. The CDR3 DNA reads TGTGCCAGCAAAGACAGGAATCCGAACACTGAAGCTTTCTTT.

This clone has a handful of counts. The CDR3 loop is CASSIFDRGKTQYF. The CDR3 nucleotides are TGTGCCAGCAGCATTTTCGACCGCGGCAAGACCCAGTACTTC. This chain links TRBV5-6 with TRBJ2-5; D ambiguous. Germline V gene data show CDR1 as SGHDT and CDR2 as YYEEEE. V was shortened by 4 bases and J by 6 bases, with 16 bases between the two germline ends. The CDR3 contains 14 residues.